This T cell receptor (beta chain) was observed in a study of T cell repertoires in cytomegalovirus infection. V shed 5 bases and J 6 bases; nucleotides not matched to a gene: 12. Germline V CDR1 and CDR2: SGHVS, FNYEAQ. This CDR3 is built from 15 residues. TCRdb re-analysed the reads in MiXCR, keeping a single row per CDR3 protein. The profile covers approximately 200,000 distinct CDR3 sequences, with roughly 22% appearing a single time and 18% taken by the ten largest. The source of this sequence is a human donor in good health (CMV status not recorded). Some clones in this sample may be carry-over from other donors' samples. The V and J genes are TRBV7-6 and TRBJ2-7; 8 bases are shared with TRBD2. The sample taken for sequencing was CD8+ T cells from PBMCs. The CDR3 spells CASSHSPTSVSEQYF. CDR3 DNA sequence: TGTGCCAGCAGCCACAGTCCGACTAGCGTCAGCGAGCAGTACTTC.